A single sample is the source of the 6 T cell receptor beta chains below, sequenced in a study of T cells in Graves' hyperthyroidism and ophthalmopathy. Amplification of TCR beta CDR3 regions was performed using RNA transcripts as template. The HTBI primer set was used in a first-round RT-PCR of the TCR CDR3. TCRdb re-called the multiplex PCR reads through MiXCR, storing one row per CDR3 protein. This table has 550,000 to 600,000 distinct CDR3 sequences, approximately 16% appearing once. Material for sequencing was blood. The receptors come from a young woman with Graves' hyperthyroidism.

The genes are TRBV6-1 and TRBJ1-5; D might be TRBD1 (6 bases). Germline CDR1 is MNHNS and CDR2 is SASEGT. The germline V and J ends were trimmed by 5 bases and 2 bases, with 25 bases remaining between them. The CDR3 contains 19 residues. CDR3 residues: CASSSHILQGMGGNQPQHF. CDR3 nucleotides: TGTGCCAGCAGTTCTCATATATTACAGGGAATGGGAGGCAATCAGCCCCAGCATTTT.

The chain uses TRBV10-3 and TRBJ2-7; tentative D call: TRBD1 (8 bases). The CDR3 consists of 16 residues. In germline, CDR1 is ENHRY, CDR2 SYGVKD. V was trimmed by 7 bases and J by 0 bases, leaving 19 bases between them. CDR3 nucleotides: TGTGCCATCACCACAGACAGGGGAGGGCCCTCCTACGAGCAGTACTTC. Translated: CAITTDRGGPSYEQYF.

This sequence joins TRBV27 and TRBJ1-1; 8 bases agree with TRBD1. Trimming at V came to 0 bases and at J to 0 bases, leaving 12 bases not matched to a gene. Germline CDR1 MNHEY, CDR2 SMNVEV (reference sequence). The CDR3 runs to 19 residues. The CDR3 sequence is CASSLSGQALDVLNTEAFF. Here the CDR3 DNA reads TGTGCCAGCAGTTTATCGGGACAGGCCCTGGATGTGTTGAACACTGAAGCTTTCTTT.

This clonotype came up many times. The genes are TRBV9 and TRBJ1-5, with 7 bases identical to TRBD1. Germline lookup yields CDR1 SGDLS and CDR2 YYNGEE. CDR3 length: 13 amino acids. J was trimmed by 6 bases and V by 5 bases; bases with no gene match: 5. CDR3 coding DNA: TGTGCCAGCAGTACAGGGGATGGTCAGCCCCAGCATTTT. Amino acids: CASSTGDGQPQHF.

This clonotype was recorded many times. The chain combines TRBV30 with TRBJ2-5, with D possibly matching TRBD1 (5 bases). The CDR3 totals 12 residues. Germline V gene sequence: CDR1 GTSNPN, CDR2 SVGIG (reference sequence). With 4 bases removed from V and 6 bases from J, the gap between germline ends came to 12 bases. CDR3 nucleotides: TGTGCCTGGAATCAGGGTATCAAGACCCAGTACTTC. It specifies CAWNQGIKTQYF.

The chain links TRBV6-9 to TRBJ2-5, with 13 bases that match TRBD2. Germline CDR1 is MNHGY and CDR2 is SVAAGI. The trim removed 4 bases at V and 3 bases at J, leaving 5 bases unmatched. There are 16 residues in the CDR3. CDR3 amino acids: CASSSSGTSGKETQYF. Written as DNA, the CDR3 is TGTGCCAGCAGTTCCTCGGGGACTAGCGGGAAAGAGACCCAGTACTTC.